This T cell receptor beta chain is drawn from a study of blood T cells in healthy people across ages. Study-wide results and limits: Naive T cell percentage by flow cytometry tracked strongly with beta diversity. Age advanced and TCR beta diversity per million T cells fell, roughly linearly. Donor CMV status, an unknown factor, possibly confounded changes in expanded clonotypes.

Germline assignment: CDR1 SNHLY and CDR2 FYNNEI. CDR3 length: 15 residues. Trimming took off 3 bases at V and 3 bases at J, with 15 bases between the two ends. For the second PCR, which ran for 7 to 11 cycles, a sample-barcoded 5' primer and a J-beta primer mix were used. TCRdb called the 5' RACE reads again in MiXCR, with one record for every CDR3 protein. In the table there are 1.2 million to 1.5 million distinct CDR3 sequences, about 43% of which are singletons. In its sample, this clonotype was seen a few times. The antigen remains undetermined. The chain is built from TRBV2 and TRBJ2-7; D may be TRBD1 (6 bases). Sequenced sample: blood. The clonotype originates from a woman under 30 in good health. The CDR3 DNA sequence: TGTGCCAGCAGTGATCTACGACAGGCTGACTACGAGCAGTACTTC. It codes for CASSDLRQADYEQYF.